Shown below are 32 T cell receptor beta chains from a single sample sequenced in a study of regulatory T cells in long-lasting Graves disease. Time point meaning: persistent/refractory GD, antithyroid drugs over 5 years with positive TRAb. RNA from PBMCs was the source of the TCR library. Construction of the TCR beta libraries employed iRepertoire HTBI primers in conjunction with Arm-PCR of CDR3 regions. TCRdb processed the multiplex PCR reads anew with MiXCR; each CDR3 protein has one entry. The table includes roughly 700,000 distinct CDR3 sequences, about 30% detected once. Sequences were derived from peripheral blood mononuclear cells (PBMCs), sampled when the disease was refractory, from a patient treated with antithyroid drugs. Receptors originate from a female donor with Graves disease.

This clonotype was seen a few times. The V and J genes are TRBV12-3 or TRBV12-4 and TRBJ2-7; D might be TRBD1 (6 bases). The CDR3 contains 14 residues. V shed 6 bases and J shed 0 bases, with 12 bases lying between them. The CDR3 spells CASRKQGTSYEQYF. CDR3 DNA sequence: TGTGCCAGCAGAAAACAGGGAACCTCCTACGAGCAGTACTTC.

J is TRBJ1-6 and V is TRBV10-2; the match to TRBD1 covers 11 bases. The V and J ends lost 4 bases and 5 bases, in that order; junction bases with no gene match: 4. The CDR3 is made up of 16 amino acids. The V gene's germline CDR1 is WSHSY and CDR2 SAAADI. The CDR3 sequence is CASSVGQGANNSPLHF. In DNA, the CDR3 is TGCGCCAGCAGTGTCGGACAGGGGGCGAATAATTCACCCCTCCACTTT.

This clonotype was recorded a few times. The chain is built from TRBV20-1 and TRBJ1-2; 9 positions agree with TRBD1. The germline V gene encodes CDR1 DFQATT and CDR2 SNEGSKA (reference sequence). The CDR3 extends over 14 amino acids. V dropped 1 base and J dropped 4; count of bases not matched to a gene: 4. The CDR3 DNA follows: TGCAGTGCTAGAGTTGGGACAGGGTTCTATGGCTACACCTTC. This codes for CSARVGTGFYGYTF.

This chain links TRBV20-1 with TRBJ1-5; 7 bases match TRBD1. The V gene end was trimmed by 6 bases and the J gene end by 6 bases; junction bases not matched to a gene: 5. CDR3 length: 12 amino acids. CDR1 and CDR2 (germline): DFQATT, SNEGSKA (reference sequence). This CDR3 reads CSAKTGVQPQHF. DNA for the CDR3: TGCAGTGCGAAAACAGGGGTTCAGCCCCAGCATTTT.

In regard to this clonotype: A read error may explain this, as a much larger clone is one base away. This chain joins TRBV7-2 and TRBJ2-5; D is undetermined. This CDR3 is 12 amino acids long. Per the germline V gene, CDR1 is SGHTA and CDR2 is FQGNSA. Written as DNA, the CDR3 is TGTGCCAGCAGCTTTAGGCCAGAGGCCCAGTACTTC. It is translated as CASSFRPEAQYF.

This chain joins TRBV27 and TRBJ1-1; D not resolved. V gave up 5 bases and J gave up 1 base, with 14 bases separating them. The CDR3 covers 15 residues. Germline CDR1 and CDR2: MNHEY and SMNVEV (reference sequence). Here the CDR3 DNA reads TGTGCCAGCAGTACGGCCGGGGTGGCGAACACTGAAGCTTTCTTT. This sequence encodes CASSTAGVANTEAFF.

This rearrangement joins TRBV28 to TRBJ2-5; 9 bases line up with TRBD2. From germline, CDR1 is MDHEN and CDR2 SYDVKM. The CDR3 sequence is 18 residues long. Trimming at V came to 3 bases and at J to 1 base, leaving 12 bases not matched to a gene. CDR3 DNA: TGTGCCAGCAGTTTGATGGGGGGCGGCGGGAGGGCCCAAGAGACCCAGTACTTC. This gives the protein CASSLMGGGGRAQETQYF.

This chain uses TRBV9 with TRBJ2-7; 7 nucleotides agree with TRBD2. Germline CDR1 is SGDLS and CDR2 is YYNGEE. CDR3 length: 16 residues. J gave up 2 bases and V 3 bases, and 11 bases lay outside the gene matches. The CDR3 sequence: CASSAGGAGATYEQYF. CDR3 DNA: TGTGCCAGCAGCGCGGGGGGTGCGGGAGCGACCTACGAGCAGTACTTC.

This clonotype was picked up many times. The chain recombines TRBV7-2 with TRBJ2-5; no clear D gene. The V end was cut by 3 bases, the J end by 4 bases, with 9 bases between. The germline V gene has CDR1 SGHTA and CDR2 FQGNSA. The CDR3 loop spans 13 amino acids. CDR3 amino acids: CASSFSTGETQYF. The CDR3 DNA reads TGTGCCAGCAGCTTTTCCACCGGAGAGACCCAGTACTTC.

The chain combines TRBV19 with TRBJ1-1; 9 bases agree with TRBD1. The ends lost 3 bases at V and 4 bases at J; junction bases unmatched: 12. Germline CDR1 reads LNHDA; CDR2 reads SQIVND (reference sequence). The CDR3 extends over 17 amino acids. CDR3 region: CASSITGTGRWFTEAFF. CDR3 coding DNA: TGTGCCAGTAGTATCACCGGGACAGGGAGATGGTTCACTGAAGCTTTCTTT.

The sample holds one count of this clonotype. The chain is built from TRBV13 and TRBJ2-7; 12 bases fit TRBD2. CDR1 PRHDT and CDR2 FYEKMQ come from the germline V gene (reference sequence). Unmatched junction bases numbered 13, after V lost 5 bases and J lost 2 bases. The CDR3 is made up of 18 amino acids. CDR3 in amino acids: CASSPSNRLAGVPYEQYF. CDR3 DNA sequence: TGTGCCAGCAGCCCCTCCAACCGACTAGCGGGAGTCCCCTACGAGCAGTACTTC.

The rearrangement links TRBV3-1 to TRBJ1-3; the D gene is possibly TRBD1 (5 bases). The CDR3 totals 16 residues. Between the trimmed V and J ends, which lost 2 bases and 4 bases, there was a span of 15 bases. Germline V CDR1 and CDR2: LGHDT, YNNKEL (reference sequence). The CDR3 sequence: CASSQNRPGVGNTIYF. CDR3 nucleotide sequence: TGTGCCAGCAGCCAAAACCGGCCGGGGGTCGGAAACACCATATATTTT. Drawing the rest from reference TRBV3-1 and TRBJ1-3, the complete variable domain is DTAVSQTPKYLVTQMGNDKSIKCEQNLGHDTMYWYKQDSKKFLKIMFSYNNKELIINETVPNRFSPKSPDKAHLNLHINSLELGDSAVYFCASSQNRPGVGNTIYFGEGSWLTVV.

Many counts were recorded for this clonotype. The chain joins TRBV6-2 or TRBV6-3 to TRBJ1-2, with 7 positions matching TRBD1. Germline V gives CDR1 MNHEY, CDR2 SVGEGT. V shed 5 bases, J shed 2 bases, and the junction held 8 bases outside the gene matches. This CDR3 is built from 15 residues. CDR3 coding DNA: TGTGCCAGCAGTGGAAAACAGGGGTCAAACTATGGCTACACCTTC. Its protein product is CASSGKQGSNYGYTF.

V and J are TRBV20-1 and TRBJ2-5, with TRBD1 matching over 7 bases. Unmatched junction bases numbered 3, after V lost 0 bases and J lost 2 bases. This CDR3 is 14 amino acids long. Germline V CDR1 and CDR2: DFQATT, SNEGSKA (reference sequence). The CDR3 coding sequence is TGCAGTGCTAGAGAAAAACAGGGGCAAGAGACCCAGTACTTC. Its translation is CSAREKQGQETQYF.

V usage is TRBV29-1 and J usage is TRBJ1-2; weak D call: TRBD1 (6 bases). Trimming removed 0 bases from V and 8 bases from J, with 19 bases in between. This CDR3 is 15 amino acids long. Germline values: CDR1 SQVTM, CDR2 ANQGSEA. CDR3 in amino acids: CSVEEGARSTGGYTF. The CDR3 nucleotides read TGCAGCGTTGAAGAGGGGGCCAGGAGCACCGGGGGCTACACCTTC.

This clonotype was counted only a few times. The chain joins TRBV10-3 to TRBJ2-7, with D perhaps given as TRBD1 or TRBD2 (5 bases each). The ends were cut back, 4 bases at V and 9 bases at J, with 16 bases in the middle. Germline V gene data show CDR1 as ENHRY and CDR2 as SYGVKD. The CDR3 contains 13 residues. In nucleotides, the CDR3 is TGTGCCATCAGTGGGGGGATTTACGAAGGGCAGTACTTC. Residues: CAISGGIYEGQYF.

The chain links TRBV27 to TRBJ1-5, with D perhaps TRBD1 (5 bases). Between the trimmed V and J ends, which lost 2 bases and 3 bases, there was a span of 14 bases. In germline, CDR1 is MNHEY, CDR2 SMNVEV (reference sequence). The CDR3 is 16 residues long. The CDR3 DNA sequence: TGTGCCAGCAGTTTAATGGGAGGGGTCAACAATCAGCCCCAGCATTTT. This translates into CASSLMGGVNNQPQHF.

This clonotype was counted ten times or more. The gene calls are TRBV28 and TRBJ2-7; the D is unclear. The CDR3 totals 11 residues. Deletions cut 8 bases from V and 3 bases from J, with 8 bases between. Germline-derived CDR1 and CDR2 are MDHEN and SYDVKM. The CDR3, as DNA: TGTGCCAGCCAGAGCCTCTACGAGCAGTACTTC. Translation gives CASQSLYEQYF.

The chain joins TRBV11-2 to TRBJ2-7; D gene ambiguous. Germline V lookup: CDR1 SGHAT, CDR2 FQNNGV. The CDR3 sequence is 15 residues long. Trimming took off 6 bases at V and 3 bases at J, with 18 bases between the two ends. CDR3 loop: CASSAVKPSNYEQYF. CDR3 nucleotides: TGTGCCAGCAGTGCGGTCAAACCCTCTAACTACGAGCAGTACTTC.

The chain links TRBV3-1 to TRBJ1-2; 9 nucleotides align to TRBD1. V shed 3 bases and J 8 bases; nucleotides not matched to a gene: 7. The CDR3 consists of 14 residues. Looked up from germline, CDR1 is LGHDT and CDR2 is YNNKEL (reference sequence). The CDR3 loop reads CASSHFTGGGGYTF. The CDR3 region has the DNA TGTGCCAGCAGCCATTTTACAGGGGGCGGAGGCTACACCTTC.

Many counts were recorded for this clonotype. The chain employs TRBV12-3 or TRBV12-4 and TRBJ2-7; D is possibly TRBD1 (6 bases). This CDR3 region has 13 residues. V was trimmed by 4 bases and J by 7 bases, leaving 14 bases between them. The CDR3 DNA reads as TGTGCCAGCAGTTCCTCCCTGGGGGCGGAGCAGTACTTC. As protein: CASSSSLGAEQYF.

This clonotype was counted ten times or more. The chain carries TRBV20-1 and TRBJ2-5; 9 bases line up with TRBD2. Germline-derived CDR1 and CDR2 are DFQATT and SNEGSKA (reference sequence). The CDR3 is 15 amino acids. The junction had 12 bases not matched to a gene; V was cut back by 3 bases and J by 7 bases. Written as DNA, the CDR3 is TGCAGTGCTAGCCTAGCGGGACCCAACTGGGCGACCCAGTACTTC. Translated: CSASLAGPNWATQYF.

About this clonotype: A much larger clone lies one base from this, so it may be a read error. The missing conserved phenylalanine or tryptophan at the end of this CDR3 makes a read error likely. This CDR3 reads CASRPTGLAAYEQYL. CDR3 in DNA: TGTGCCAGCAGACCAACGGGACTAGCGGCCTACGAGCAGTACCTC. The chain has TRBV12-3 or TRBV12-4 and TRBJ2-7, with 11 bases matching TRBD2. The CDR3 is 15 residues long. Trimming removed 6 bases from V and 2 bases from J; junction bases left unmatched: 6.

This clonotype was seen repeatedly, ten times or more. The chain joins TRBV28 to TRBJ1-5; D is undetermined. The germline V gene has CDR1 MDHEN and CDR2 SYDVKM. With 5 bases removed from V and 2 bases from J, the gap between germline ends came to 16 bases. The CDR3 covers 16 residues. This CDR3 reads CASSMLGGIGNQPQHF. The CDR3 coding sequence is TGTGCCAGCAGTATGCTCGGTGGCATAGGCAATCAGCCCCAGCATTTT.

This clonotype was observed many times. V and J are TRBV2 and TRBJ2-7; perhaps D is TRBD1 or TRBD2 (5 bases each). The V and J ends lost 6 bases and 4 bases respectively, with 10 bases between them. This CDR3 comprises 12 residues. Germline CDR1 and CDR2: SNHLY and FYNNEI. CDR3 sequence reads: CASSGWGYEQYF. The CDR3 DNA follows: TGTGCCAGCAGCGGATGGGGGTACGAGCAGTACTTC.

CDR3 sequence: CASSEKGSDTQYF. The CDR3 DNA is TGTGCCAGCAGTGAGAAGGGATCAGATACGCAGTATTTT. The chain has TRBV6-1 and TRBJ2-3; no clear D gene. CDR3 length: 13 amino acids. Germline assignment: CDR1 MNHNS and CDR2 SASEGT. The V gene lost 3 bases and the J gene lost 4 bases, with 8 bases spanning the gap.

This chain joins TRBV29-1 and TRBJ1-2; D gene unclear. Germline V gene lookup returns CDR1 SQVTM and CDR2 ANQGSEA. Trimming removed 6 bases from V and 4 bases from J, with 12 bases in between. This CDR3 is 12 amino acids long. As DNA, the CDR3 is TGCAGCGTCCTTGGACGGTCCTATGGCTACACCTTC. This codes for CSVLGRSYGYTF.

This chain links TRBV5-1 with TRBJ1-2; weak D call: TRBD1 (6 bases). V was cut by 0 bases and J by 2 bases, with 11 bases left in between. Per the germline V gene, CDR1 is SGHRS and CDR2 is YFSETQ. The CDR3 is made up of 15 amino acids. The CDR3 sequence: CASSLDRGRNYGYTF. The DNA of the CDR3 is TGCGCCAGCAGCTTGGATCGGGGGCGGAACTATGGCTACACCTTC.

This clonotype was seen more than once but under ten times. The gene calls are TRBV25-1 and TRBJ1-6, with TRBD1 matching 7 bases. There are 12 residues in the CDR3. With V trimmed by 7 bases and J by 9 bases, 3 bases remained unmatched. Looked up from germline, CDR1 is MGHDK and CDR2 is SYGVNS. The CDR3 DNA is TGTGCCAGCACGACAGGGATTTCACCCCTCCACTTT. As protein: CASTTGISPLHF.

The rearrangement uses TRBV7-3 and TRBJ2-1; 7 bases line up with TRBD2. The CDR3 spans 17 residues. Germline CDR1 reads SGHTA; CDR2 reads FQGTGA. The V gene end was trimmed by 5 bases and the J gene end by 9 bases; junction bases not matched to a gene: 19. CDR3 amino acids: CASSRTGGLGSVGEQFF. Here the CDR3 DNA reads TGTGCCAGCAGCCGCACCGGGGGGTTGGGTAGCGTGGGTGAGCAGTTCTTC.

V usage is TRBV30 and J usage is TRBJ1-2; D is unclear. CDR3 length equals 16 residues. Trimming took 0 bases from V and 0 from J, leaving 14 bases between them. CDR1 GTSNPN and CDR2 SVGIG come from the germline V gene (reference sequence). This CDR3 is CAWSVVWSSTNYGYTF. CDR3 sequence (DNA): TGTGCCTGGAGTGTGGTTTGGAGTTCGACTAACTATGGCTACACCTTC.

Turning to this clonotype: Just one base apart from a much larger clone, this may be a read error. The V call is TRBV29-1, the J call TRBJ1-1; D is possibly TRBD1 (5 bases). V was cut by 4 bases and J by 5 bases, with 14 bases left in between. Germline-derived CDR1 and CDR2 are SQVTM and ANQGSEA. The CDR3 covers 13 residues. The CDR3 loop is CSVAGGIETEAFF. The CDR3 DNA sequence: TGCAGCGTTGCCGGGGGTATCGAAACTGAAGCTTTCTTT.